The rows below give T cell receptor beta chains drawn from one sample of a study of blood T cell repertoires in COVID-19. Measured with immunoSEQ multiplex PCR; TCRdb has only the in-frame clones, and not every one. The sample consists of around 18,000 clones, approximately 88% of them appearing once. The sequencing input was peripheral blood. These receptors were taken from a human donor in a cohort sampled during active COVID-19. CDR3s include the opening cysteine and the closing phenylalanine or tryptophan. D genes are given only for firm matches. Rows give clone size only sometimes, using once, few, many, or a class for an expanded clone.

j_call v_call d_call clone_size cdr3_aa cdr3_nt
TRBJ1-2 TRBV18 TRBD1 NA CASSPRMAGGVNYGYTF TGTGCCAGCTCACCCCGAATGGCAGGGGGCGTTAACTATGGCTACACCTTC
TRBJ1-1 TRBV2 NA few CASMKLGGDTEAFF TGTGCCAGCATGAAATTGGGGGGAGACACTGAAGCTTTCTTT
TRBJ1-6 TRBV28 TRBD1 few CASSPPRGALHF TGTGCCAGCAGTCCCCCCAGGGGGGCCCTCCACTTT
TRBJ2-7 TRBV7-8 NA NA CASSPRRATAYEQYF TGTGCCAGCAGCCCACGGCGGGCAACAGCCTACGAGCAGTACTTC
TRBJ2-7 TRBV5-5 NA NA CASSLLVLSYEQYF TGTGCCAGCAGCTTGCTAGTCCTCTCCTACGAGCAGTACTTC
TRBJ2-7 TRBV18 TRBD1 NA CASSPNDPGTAELWKYF TGTGCCAGCTCACCAAACGACCCCGGGACAGCTGAGTTATGGAAGTACTTC
TRBJ1-1 TRBV5-4 NA once CASSFDRGEAFF TGTGCCAGCAGCTTCGATAGGGGTGAAGCTTTCTTT
TRBJ1-1 TRBV27 TRBD1 NA CASRPGTGDTSNTEAFF TGTGCCAGCAGACCAGGGACAGGGGACACTTCGAACACTGAAGCTTTCTTT
TRBJ1-2 TRBV7-8 TRBD1 NA CASSIDRAGGYTF TGTGCCAGCAGCATCGACAGGGCCGGGGGCTACACCTTC
TRBJ2-5 TRBV4-3 NA NA CASSQDALAGTQYF TGCGCCAGCAGCCAAGATGCCCTAGCAGGGACCCAGTACTTC
TRBJ2-3 TRBV4-2 TRBD2 NA CASSQDFSASGNTDTQYF TGTGCCAGCAGCCAAGATTTTTCCGCTAGCGGGAACACAGATACGCAGTATTTT
TRBJ2-5 TRBV7-2 NA NA CASSSGAGGPQETQYF TGTGCCAGCAGCTCGGGGGCAGGGGGGCCCCAAGAGACCCAGTACTTC
TRBJ2-7 TRBV7-2 TRBD2 NA CASSPAAGGLYEQYF TGTGCCAGCAGCCCCGCAGCGGGGGGGCTGTACGAGCAGTACTTC
TRBJ2-3 TRBV6-2/TRBV6-3 TRBD2 once CASSQRLAGGPFPDTQYF TGTGCCAGCAGCCAGCGACTAGCGGGGGGGCCTTTCCCAGATACGCAGTATTTT
TRBJ1-6 TRBV3-1/TRBV3-2 TRBD1 NA CASSPQGVSYNSPLHF TGTGCCAGCAGCCCCCAGGGGGTCTCCTATAATTCACCCCTCCACTTT
TRBJ2-1 TRBV7-8 TRBD2 NA CASSFPGAGGTYNEQFF TGTGCCAGCAGCTTCCCAGGTGCGGGGGGGACCTACAATGAGCAGTTCTTC
TRBJ1-1 TRBV5-1 NA NA CASSLEGVTEAFF TGCGCCAGCAGCTTGGAGGGGGTGACTGAAGCTTTCTTT
TRBJ2-5 TRBV11-2 NA NA CASSLGGGPYETQYF TGTGCCAGCAGCTTAGGGGGGGGCCCTTACGAGACCCAGTACTTC
TRBJ2-7 TRBV6-5 NA NA CASSSKYGAYEQYF TGTGCCAGCAGTTCTAAATACGGGGCCTACGAGCAGTACTTC
TRBJ2-1 TRBV19 TRBD1 NA CASSKGARYNEQFF TGTGCCAGTAGTAAGGGGGCGCGCTACAATGAGCAGTTCTTC
TRBJ1-5 TRBV7-9 NA NA CASSLQGVQPQHF TGTGCCAGCAGTCTACAGGGTGTTCAGCCCCAGCATTTT
TRBJ1-1 TRBV19 TRBD1 NA CASTTGTGDRVMNTEAFF TGTGCCAGTACTACCGGGACAGGGGATAGAGTAATGAACACTGAAGCTTTCTTT
TRBJ1-2 TRBV5-4 TRBD1 NA CASSFTTGVDGYTF TGTGCCAGCAGCTTTACGACAGGGGTAGATGGCTACACCTTC
TRBJ1-2 TRBV28 TRBD1 few CASSSGTVNYGYTF TGTGCCAGCAGTTCCGGGACAGTTAACTATGGCTACACCTTC
TRBJ2-7 TRBV12-5 TRBD1 NA CASGSSRDRGREGSYEQYF TGTGCTAGTGGTTCGTCCCGGGACAGGGGTAGGGAAGGGTCCTACGAGCAGTACTTC
TRBJ1-1 TRBV6-5 NA NA CASSSTAGIGTEAFF TGTGCCAGCAGTTCGACCGCAGGGATTGGAACTGAAGCTTTCTTT
TRBJ1-6 TRBV30 NA NA CAWSRVPYSSPLHF TGTGCCTGGAGCCGGGTCCCCTATAGTTCACCCCTCCACTTT
TRBJ2-5 TRBV27 NA NA CASSSLYQETQYF TGTGCCAGCAGTTCCCTGTACCAAGAGACCCAGTACTTC